These T cell receptor beta chains were read from a single sample in a study of cytomegalovirus exposure and HLA in healthy donors. Repertoires were generated with immunoSEQ multiplex PCR, while TCRdb's copy carries only in-frame clones and drops some. The data show about 230,000 clones, approximately 82% seen once. Sequenced sample: PBMCs. The receptors come from a woman aged 40 to 50 in good health and CMV-seronegative. Both conserved end residues are part of each CDR3. A D gene is named only where the DNA matches it firmly. Size values are once, few and many counts, or a class for expanded clones, and some rows have none.

TRBJ1-2 | . | TRBV7-2 | . | TGTGCCAGCAGCCTCGGACAGACAAGCAACTATGGCTACACCTTC | CASSLGQTSNYGYTF
TRBJ1-2 | once | TRBV5-1 | . | TGCGCCAGCGGGACTGGGTATGGCTACACCTTC | CASGTGYGYTF
TRBJ2-2 | once | TRBV16 | . | TGTGCCAGCAGCCGTCGGGGTTATAACACCGGGGAGCTGTTTTTT | CASSRRGYNTGELFF
TRBJ2-7 | . | TRBV10-2 | TRBD1 | TGCGCCAGCAGTGAGTTACAGGGGTTAGGGCAGTACTTC | CASSELQGLGQYF
TRBJ2-2 | . | TRBV30 | . | TGTGCCTCGGAAGGGGGTCCCACGCTGTTTTTT | CASEGGPTLFF
TRBJ2-3 | . | TRBV29-1 | . | TGCAGCGTTGGCCAAGGAGGGGCCGCGGGAGATACGCAGTATTTT | CSVGQGGAAGDTQYF
TRBJ1-3 | . | TRBV30 | . | TGTGCCTGGAGTTCACAGGCAGTTCTTGGAAACACCATATATTTT | CAWSSQAVLGNTIYF
TRBJ1-1 | once | TRBV7-3 | . | TGTGCCAGCAGCTTAGACCGGCCGGGAGGCACTGAAGCTTTCTTT | CASSLDRPGGTEAFF
TRBJ2-1 | . | TRBV5-1 | TRBD1 | TGCGCCAGCAGCTTGGATACAGGGGAATACAATGAGCAGTTCTTC | CASSLDTGEYNEQFF
TRBJ1-4 | few | TRBV2 | . | TGTGCCAGCAGTAAGGAGAGTGCAACTAATGAAAAACTGTTTTTT | CASSKESATNEKLFF
TRBJ2-2 | . | TRBV9 | . | TGTGCCAGCAGCGTAGATCCCTCGGGAACCGGGGAGCTGTTTTTT | CASSVDPSGTGELFF
TRBJ2-6 | . | TRBV11-3 | . | TGTGCCAGCAGCGGAGGGAGCTCTGGGGCCAACGTCCTGACTTTC | CASSGGSSGANVLTF
TRBJ2-5 | . | TRBV11-3 | . | TGTGCCAGCAGCTTAACAGCACAAGAGACCCAGTACTTC | CASSLTAQETQYF
TRBJ2-7 | . | TRBV15 | . | TGTGCCACCAGCTACCCACTAGCAGGGGACTACGAGCAGTACTTC | CATSYPLAGDYEQYF
TRBJ2-1 | . | TRBV7-3 | . | TGTGCCAGCAGCTTATCAGGGCCCAATGAGCAGTTCTTC | CASSLSGPNEQFF
TRBJ2-3 | . | TRBV11-2 | TRBD2 | TGTGCCAGCAGCTTAGATTCCAGGCGAGCGGGATTTACCACAGATACGCAGTATTTT | CASSLDSRRAGFTTDTQYF
TRBJ2-5 | . | TRBV5-1 | . | TGCGCCAGCAGCTTGGGGCCAGGGGAAGAGACCCAGTACTTC | CASSLGPGEETQYF
TRBJ1-4 | few | TRBV2 | . | TGTGCCAGCACCGCAGTAACGACTAATGAAAAACTGTTTTTT | CASTAVTTNEKLFF
TRBJ1-5 | . | TRBV19 | . | TGTGCCAGTTCCACAGGGCAGAGTCAGCCCCAGCATTTT | CASSTGQSQPQHF
TRBJ2-1 | . | TRBV30 | . | TGTGCCTGGAGTGTACGGAGCTACAATGAGCAGTTCTTC | CAWSVRSYNEQFF
TRBJ1-2 | once | TRBV19 | TRBD1 | TGTGCCAGTGGACAGGTATCTAACTATGGCTACACCTTC | CASGQVSNYGYTF
TRBJ1-1 | . | TRBV28 | . | TGTGCCAGCAGTCCCTCCGGTGAAGCTTTCTTT | CASSPSGEAFF
TRBJ2-1 | . | TRBV19 | TRBD2 | TGTGCCAGTAGGGCTAGCGGGATCTCCTACAATGAGCAGTTCTTC | CASRASGISYNEQFF
TRBJ2-7 | . | TRBV7-9 | . | TGTGCCAGCAGCCCGTCCCCGGACTTCACTTACGAGCAGTACTTC | CASSPSPDFTYEQYF
TRBJ2-7 | . | TRBV5-1 | TRBD1 | TGCGCCAGCGGGACAGAGTCCTACGAGCAGTACTTC | CASGTESYEQYF
TRBJ2-3 | . | TRBV6-5 | . | TGTGCCAGCAGTTACAGACACATGGCAGATACGCAGTATTTT | CASSYRHMADTQYF
TRBJ1-5 | few | TRBV4-3 | TRBD1 | TGCGCCAGCAGCCTAGACAGGGCGAGCAATCAGCCCCAGCATTTT | CASSLDRASNQPQHF
TRBJ2-7 | few | TRBV5-6 | . | TGTGCCAGCAGCCCGGTGGGCTTGGGCGAGCAGTACTTC | CASSPVGLGEQYF
TRBJ2-1 | . | TRBV9 | . | TGTGCCAGCAGCGTAGGCGGAGCTTACAATGAGCAGTTCTTC | CASSVGGAYNEQFF
TRBJ2-3 | . | TRBV28 | TRBD2 | TGTGCCAGCAGTCCCCCCCAGCGGGGGCCCTACACAGATACGCAGTATTTT | CASSPPQRGPYTDTQYF
TRBJ1-1 | few | TRBV5-1 | TRBD1 | TGCGCCAGCAGCTTAAGACAGGGCACTGAAGCTTTCTTT | CASSLRQGTEAFF
TRBJ1-2 | . | TRBV6-5 | . | TGTGCCAGCAGTTTGGGCTCCCTGGACTATGGCTACACCTTC | CASSLGSLDYGYTF
TRBJ2-7 | . | TRBV27 | . | TGTGCCAGCAGCCACCGGTTCGTGAGTGAGCAGTACTTC | CASSHRFVSEQYF
TRBJ2-4 | . | TRBV4-1 | TRBD2 | TGCGCCAGCAGCCGACTAGCCGGGGACAAAAACATTCAGTACTTC | CASSRLAGDKNIQYF
TRBJ1-5 | . | TRBV28 | . | TGTGCCAGCAGCCCAATCCAGGGGCTTAGAGGCAATCAGCCCCAGCATTTT | CASSPIQGLRGNQPQHF
TRBJ2-7 | . | TRBV6-1 | . | TGTGCCAGCAGTGTTGCGACTCTCCTCTACGAGCAGTACTTC | CASSVATLLYEQYF
TRBJ1-5 | . | TRBV10-3 | . | TGTGCCATACGCGGTAATAGCAATCAGCCCCAGCATTTT | CAIRGNSNQPQHF
TRBJ2-7 | . | TRBV7-8 | . | TGTGCCAGCAGCCCAAAGGGGGTCGGGGGGTACGAGCAGTACTTC | CASSPKGVGGYEQYF
TRBJ1-2 | . | TRBV10-3 | . | TGTGCCATCAAGTCAGGGGACGGCTACACCTTC | CAIKSGDGYTF
TRBJ1-1 | . | TRBV9 | . | TGTGCCAGCAGCGTAGCGTCAGCAGGGCACACTGAAGCTTTCTTT | CASSVASAGHTEAFF
TRBJ1-1 | once | TRBV7-2 | . | TGTGCCAGCAGATATGCATCCCCAGGGCGAACTGAAGCTTTCTTT | CASRYASPGRTEAFF
TRBJ2-5 | . | TRBV5-4 | . | TGTGCCAGCAGCCCCGTGGACAGTCAAGAGACCCAGTACTTC | CASSPVDSQETQYF
TRBJ1-2 | . | TRBV5-4 | TRBD1 | TGTGCCAGCAGCCCGGTAATGGCAGGGGGCGCGTCTAACTATGGCTACACCTTC | CASSPVMAGGASNYGYTF
TRBJ1-4 | . | TRBV19 | . | TGTGCCAGTAGTTATGAGGGAGCTAATGAAAAACTGTTTTTT | CASSYEGANEKLFF
TRBJ1-1 | . | TRBV7-3 | . | TGTGCCAGCAGCTCCACAGGGATGAACACTGAAGCTTTCTTT | CASSSTGMNTEAFF
TRBJ1-6 | . | TRBV19 | . | TGTGCCAGTAGTATCGGAGAGGTGCGTTCACCCCTCCACTTT | CASSIGEVRSPLHF
TRBJ1-5 | . | TRBV5-6 | . | TGTGCCAGCAGCTTGTCAACGACAATGTGGGGAGATAGCAATCAGCCCCAGCATTTT | CASSLSTTMWGDSNQPQHF
TRBJ2-1 | . | TRBV27 | TRBD2 | TGTGCCAGCAGTCCCAGGACTAGCGGGGTGAGATCCTACAATGAGCAGTTCTTC | CASSPRTSGVRSYNEQFF
TRBJ1-2 | . | TRBV5-4 | . | TGTGCCAGCAGCTTGACAGGATATGGCTACACCTTC | CASSLTGYGYTF
TRBJ2-3 | . | TRBV6-5 | TRBD2 | TGTGCCAGCAGCCAAACTAGCGCTCCCACAGATACGCAGTATTTT | CASSQTSAPTDTQYF
TRBJ2-6 | . | TRBV7-8 | . | TGTGCCAGCCGACAAACCCGTTCTGGGGCCAACGTCCTGACTTTC | CASRQTRSGANVLTF
TRBJ2-1 | . | TRBV28 | TRBD1 | TGTGCCAGCAGGCCCGACAGGGGAGGTTTGTACAATGAGCAGTTCTTC | CASRPDRGGLYNEQFF
TRBJ2-7 | . | TRBV2 | . | TGTGCCAGCACCCCTTCGGAGGGAACCTACGAGCAGTACTTC | CASTPSEGTYEQYF
TRBJ2-3 | . | TRBV30 | . | TGTGCCTGGAGTGTCGGCGGGGCCACAGATACGCAGTATTTT | CAWSVGGATDTQYF
TRBJ2-3 | . | TRBV5-1 | TRBD2 | TGCGCCAGCAGCTCTGGACTAGCGGGGGGGCATATTGATACGCAGTATTTT | CASSSGLAGGHIDTQYF